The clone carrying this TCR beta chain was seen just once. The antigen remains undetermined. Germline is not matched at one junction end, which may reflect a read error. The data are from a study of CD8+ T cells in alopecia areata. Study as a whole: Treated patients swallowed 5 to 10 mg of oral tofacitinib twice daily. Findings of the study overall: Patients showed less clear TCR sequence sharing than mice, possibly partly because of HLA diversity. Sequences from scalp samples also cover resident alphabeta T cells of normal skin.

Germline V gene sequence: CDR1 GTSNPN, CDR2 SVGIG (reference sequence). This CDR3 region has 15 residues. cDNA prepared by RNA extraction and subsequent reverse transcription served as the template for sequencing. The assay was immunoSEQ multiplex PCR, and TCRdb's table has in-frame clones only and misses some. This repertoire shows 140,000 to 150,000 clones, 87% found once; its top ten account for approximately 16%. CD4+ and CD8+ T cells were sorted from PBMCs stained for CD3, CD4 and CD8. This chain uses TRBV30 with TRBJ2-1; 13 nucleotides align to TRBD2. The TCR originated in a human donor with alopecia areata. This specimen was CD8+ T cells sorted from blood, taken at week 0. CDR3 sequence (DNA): TGTGCCTGGAGCGCAGGGACTAGCGGGATCGATGAGCGGTTCTTC. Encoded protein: CAWSAGTSGIDERFF.